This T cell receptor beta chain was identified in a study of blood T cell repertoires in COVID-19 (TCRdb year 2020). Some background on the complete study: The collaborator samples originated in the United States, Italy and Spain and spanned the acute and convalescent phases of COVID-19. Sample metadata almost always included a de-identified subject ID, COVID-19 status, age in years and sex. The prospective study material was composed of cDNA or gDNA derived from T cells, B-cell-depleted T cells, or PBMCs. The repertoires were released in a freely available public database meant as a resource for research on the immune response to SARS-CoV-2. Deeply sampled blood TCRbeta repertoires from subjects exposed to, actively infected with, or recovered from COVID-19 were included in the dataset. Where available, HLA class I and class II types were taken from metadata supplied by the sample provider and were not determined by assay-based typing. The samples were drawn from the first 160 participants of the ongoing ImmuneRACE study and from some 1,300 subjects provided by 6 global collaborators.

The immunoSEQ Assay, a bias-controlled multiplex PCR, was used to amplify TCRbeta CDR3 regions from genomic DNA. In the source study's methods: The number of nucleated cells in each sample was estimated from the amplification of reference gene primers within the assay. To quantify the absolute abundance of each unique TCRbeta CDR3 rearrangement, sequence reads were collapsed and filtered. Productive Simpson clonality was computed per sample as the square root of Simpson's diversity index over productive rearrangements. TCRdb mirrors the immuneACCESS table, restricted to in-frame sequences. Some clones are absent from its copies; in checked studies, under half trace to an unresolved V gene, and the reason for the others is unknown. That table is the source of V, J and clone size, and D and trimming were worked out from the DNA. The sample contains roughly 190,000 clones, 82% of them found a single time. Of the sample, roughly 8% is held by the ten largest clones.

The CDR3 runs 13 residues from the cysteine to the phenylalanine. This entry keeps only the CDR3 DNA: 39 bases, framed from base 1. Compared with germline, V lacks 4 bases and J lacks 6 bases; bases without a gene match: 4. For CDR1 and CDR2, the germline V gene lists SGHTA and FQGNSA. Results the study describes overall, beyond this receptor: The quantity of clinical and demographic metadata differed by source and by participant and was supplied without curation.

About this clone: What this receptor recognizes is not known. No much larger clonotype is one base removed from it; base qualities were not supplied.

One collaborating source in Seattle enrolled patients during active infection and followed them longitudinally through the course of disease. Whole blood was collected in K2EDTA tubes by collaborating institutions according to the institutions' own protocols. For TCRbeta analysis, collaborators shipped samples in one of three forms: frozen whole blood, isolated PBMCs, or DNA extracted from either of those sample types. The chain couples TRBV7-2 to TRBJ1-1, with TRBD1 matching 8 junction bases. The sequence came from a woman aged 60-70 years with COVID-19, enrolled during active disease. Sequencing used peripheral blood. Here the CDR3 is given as CASSSDRDAEAFF. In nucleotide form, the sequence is TGTGCCAGCAGCTCGGACAGGGACGCTGAAGCTTTCTTT.